These 4 T cell receptor beta chains share one sample of origin, sequenced in a study of CD8+CD57+ T cells in acquired aplastic anemia. The template for TCR beta VDJ and CDR3 sequence profiling was genomic DNA. TCRdb passed the reads through MiXCR, listing each CDR3 protein once. The profile covers about 180,000 distinct CDR3 sequences, with roughly 63% appearing a single time and more than 40% taken by the ten largest. Patients picked for sequencing had shown CD8+CD57+ cell expansion detected by flow cytometry. Sample: sorted CD4+, CD8+, or CD8+CD57+ T cells (not recorded which) from PBMCs. These receptors were taken from a human donor with aplastic anemia.

This clonotype was counted at least ten times. The chain combines TRBV19 with TRBJ2-6, with 8 bases that match TRBD1. Per germline, CDR1 LNHDA and CDR2 SQIVND (reference sequence). The J segment lost 4 bases and the V segment lost 7 bases, leaving 6 bases of the junction unmatched. The CDR3 consists of 15 residues. Here the CDR3 reads CASTSTGAGANVLTF. CDR3 sequence (DNA): TGTGCCAGTACCTCGACAGGGGCCGGGGCCAACGTCCTGACTTTC.

Many counts were recorded for this clonotype. This chain connects TRBV2 to TRBJ2-5; D is ambiguous. This CDR3 has 15 amino acids. Trimming stripped 6 bases from V and 0 bases from J, with 14 bases between. Per germline, CDR1 SNHLY and CDR2 FYNNEI. CDR3: CASSDIRQYQETQYF. The CDR3 DNA reads as TGTGCCAGCAGCGATATTAGACAATACCAAGAGACCCAGTACTTC.

The chain joins TRBV10-1 to TRBJ2-1; either TRBD1 or TRBD2 may supply D (5 bases each). Looked up from germline, CDR1 is WNHNN and CDR2 is SYGVQD (reference sequence). This CDR3 region has 15 residues. V was clipped by 3 bases and J by 5 bases, with 14 bases between them. CDR3 bases: TGCGCCAGCAGTGATTGGGGTGTGGGGGACAATGAGCAGTTCTTC. Translation gives CASSDWGVGDNEQFF.

The chain has TRBV5-8 and TRBJ1-1, with D maybe TRBD1 (6 bases). This CDR3 region has 13 residues. Germline-derived CDR1 and CDR2 are SGHTS and YDEGEE. Trimming removed 0 bases from V and 8 bases from J, with 11 bases in between. CDR3 in DNA: TGTGCCAGCAGCTTGGTAGGGGGGCGGGAAGCTTTCTTT. Residues: CASSLVGGREAFF.